The present TCR beta chain was sequenced within a study of shared clonotypes between healthy human individuals. Method: immunoSEQ multiplex PCR; TCRdb's copy keeps in-frame clones and lacks some. The table shows 850,000 to 1,200,000 clones, with around four fifths occurring only once. V was trimmed by 3 bases and J by 3 bases, leaving 12 bases between them. The CDR3 runs 15 residues. Per germline, CDR1 KGHSH and CDR2 LQKENI. Sequencing was carried out using memory CD4+ T cells sorted from blood. Subset reported: CD45RA-negative fraction. The source is a man aged 18 to 35 in good health. This chain uses TRBV18 with TRBJ2-4, with TRBD1 as a possible D gene (5 bases). The CDR3 loop reads CASSPVGVGKNIQYF. Written as DNA, the CDR3 is TGTGCCAGCTCACCTGTAGGGGTCGGCAAAAACATTCAGTACTTC. Looking up the rest from reference TRBV18 and TRBJ2-4 gives the full variable domain: NAGVMQNPRHLVRRRGQEARLRCSPMKGHSHVYWYRQLPEEGLKFMVYLQKENIIDESGMPKERFSAEFPKEGPSILRIQQVVRGDSAAYFCASSPVGVGKNIQYFGAGTRLSVL.